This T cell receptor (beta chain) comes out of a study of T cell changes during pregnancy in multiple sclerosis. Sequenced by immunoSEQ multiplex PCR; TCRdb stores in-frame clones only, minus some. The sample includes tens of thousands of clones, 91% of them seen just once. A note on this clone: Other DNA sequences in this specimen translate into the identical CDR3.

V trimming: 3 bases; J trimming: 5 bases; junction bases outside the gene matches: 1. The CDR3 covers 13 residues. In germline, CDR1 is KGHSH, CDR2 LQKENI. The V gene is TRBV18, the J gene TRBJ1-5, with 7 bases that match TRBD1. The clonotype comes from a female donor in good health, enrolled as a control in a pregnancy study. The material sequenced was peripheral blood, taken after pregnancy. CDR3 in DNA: TGTGCCAGCTCACCTGACAGGGATCAGCCCCAGCATTTT. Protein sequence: CASSPDRDQPQHF. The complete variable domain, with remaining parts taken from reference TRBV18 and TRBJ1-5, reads NAGVMQNPRHLVRRRGQEARLRCSPMKGHSHVYWYRQLPEEGLKFMVYLQKENIIDESGMPKERFSAEFPKEGPSILRIQQVVRGDSAAYFCASSPDRDQPQHFGDGTRLSIL.